This T cell receptor (beta chain) was identified in a study of shared clonotypes between healthy human individuals. Findings and limits, study-wide: Despite large depth, sorted-subset datasets appeared incompletely sequenced.

The CDR3 extends over 14 amino acids. Germline V gene lookup returns CDR1 SGHRS and CDR2 YFSETQ. V lost 1 base and J 6 bases, leaving 10 bases between the germline ends. Per sorted-subset replicate PCR, input was around 200 ng DNA, representing about 29,000 T cell genomes. The protocol was immunoSEQ multiplex PCR, while the TCRdb copy is restricted to in-frame clones and leaves out a portion. This sample has about 2 million clones, with 85% to 95% found just once. Turning to this clone: Its antigen is currently unknown.

Sequencing was done on a sample of naive CD4+ T cells sorted from blood. The sample's subset: CD45RA+ positively selected. The chain uses TRBV5-1 and TRBJ2-2; D not certain. This TCR was sampled from a man between 18 and 29 years old in good health. CDR3 coding DNA: TGCGCCAGCAGCTTGCGTGTAGGCCCCGGGGAGCTGTTTTTT. It codes for CASSLRVGPGELFF. Full variable domain (missing parts from reference TRBV5-1 and TRBJ2-2): KAGVTQTPRYLIKTRGQQVTLSCSPISGHRSVSWYQQTPGQGLQFLFEYFSETQRNKGNFPGRFSGRQFSNSRSEMNVSTLELGDSALYLCASSLRVGPGELFFGEGSRLTVL.